A single sample gave rise to the 7 T cell receptor beta chains below, sequenced in a study of cytomegalovirus exposure and HLA in healthy donors. The PCR employed 60 Vbeta primers together with 13 Jbeta primers. Sequencing was performed with immunoSEQ multiplex PCR; in TCRdb, only in-frame clones are kept and a portion is missing. The table has almost 200,000 clones, 65% to 90% seen once. The specimen sequenced was PBMCs. These receptors were taken from a woman aged 50 to 60 in good health and CMV-seronegative.

The chain links TRBV6-5 to TRBJ2-1; 8 bases map to TRBD2. This CDR3 region has 15 residues. V was clipped by 6 bases and J by 8 bases; unmatched bases: 12. The germline gives CDR1 MNHEY, CDR2 SVGAGI. CDR3 nucleotide sequence: TGTGCCAGCAGGCCTCCTCGAGCGGGAGAGGATGAGCAGTTCTTC. This codes for CASRPPRAGEDEQFF.

V usage is TRBV19 and J usage is TRBJ1-2; D call uncertain. Germline loops: CDR1 LNHDA, CDR2 SQIVND (reference sequence). The CDR3 spans 13 residues. Trimming removed 6 bases from V and 4 bases from J, with 12 bases in between. CDR3 bases: TGTGCCAGTAGGAAAGGAGGAGGCTATGGCTACACCTTC. Translated, it gives CASRKGGGYGYTF.

The genes are TRBV7-6 and TRBJ2-7; TRBD2 aligns across 11 bases. This CDR3 has 16 residues. Unmatched junction bases numbered 5, after V lost 1 base and J lost 3 bases. Germline V lookup: CDR1 SGHVS, CDR2 FNYEAQ. The CDR3 region is CASSLVAGGPGYEQYF. DNA of the CDR3: TGTGCCAGCAGCTTAGTAGCGGGAGGGCCAGGCTACGAGCAGTACTTC.

The gene calls are TRBV5-1 and TRBJ2-7, with 9 positions matching TRBD1. Germline V gene lookup returns CDR1 SGHRS and CDR2 YFSETQ. V shed 3 bases, J shed 7 bases, and the junction held 8 bases outside the gene matches. This CDR3 is 14 amino acids long. The CDR3 region has the DNA TGCGCCAGCAGCTACGGGACAGGGTACGTGGAGCAGTACTTC. Encoded protein: CASSYGTGYVEQYF. The full variable domain, with the rest looked up from reference TRBV5-1 and TRBJ2-7, is KAGVTQTPRYLIKTRGQQVTLSCSPISGHRSVSWYQQTPGQGLQFLFEYFSETQRNKGNFPGRFSGRQFSNSRSEMNVSTLELGDSALYLCASSYGTGYVEQYFGPGTRLTVT.

The J gene is TRBJ1-2, the V gene TRBV27; maybe TRBD1 (6 bases). Per germline, CDR1 MNHEY and CDR2 SMNVEV (reference sequence). The CDR3 runs 17 residues. Trimming shortened V by 2 bases and J by 0 bases, and 16 bases separated the two germline ends. The CDR3 DNA is TGTGCCAGCAGTTTACAGGGGCTCCTTGGGGCTAACTATGGCTACACCTTC. Translation: CASSLQGLLGANYGYTF.

The chain has TRBV5-1 and TRBJ2-5, with D tentatively TRBD1 (6 bases). The CDR3 is 17 amino acids. The V gene lost 0 bases and the J gene lost 2 bases, with 17 bases spanning the gap. Germline V CDR1 and CDR2: SGHRS, YFSETQ. CDR3 protein: CASSLGGSVGGQETQYF. CDR3 in DNA: TGCGCCAGCAGCTTGGGAGGGAGCGTAGGGGGACAAGAGACCCAGTACTTC.

The chain uses TRBV11-2 and TRBJ2-6; 7 bases line up with TRBD2. With V trimmed by 2 bases and J by 4 bases, 8 bases remained unmatched. The CDR3 has 17 residues. Germline lookup yields CDR1 SGHAT and CDR2 FQNNGV. The CDR3 nucleotides read TGTGCCAGCAGCTTAAAGGTCCAAGCGGGGGGGGCCAACGTCCTGACTTTC. Translation: CASSLKVQAGGANVLTF.